This T cell receptor (beta chain) was documented in a study of beta chain features in type 1 diabetes. Sorting of CD4+ naive, central memory, regulatory and stem cell-like memory cells was performed via CD45RO/CCR7/CD25/CD127/CD95/CD27. The authors reverse transcribed all of the isolated RNA, so sequencing captured expressed TCRB transcripts. The table came from immunoSEQ multiplex PCR; TCRdb's copy has only in-frame clones and leaves some out. This table holds fewer than 500,000 clones, about 15% found once. Concerning this clone itself: Its antigen is unknown.

Study-wide findings and caveats: Within patients, naive, central memory and Treg TCRB repertoires seemed more similar than within healthy donors.

Germline V CDR1 and CDR2: MNHEY, SVGAGI. CDR3 length: 16 amino acids. Trimming cost V 2 bases and J 1 base, with 13 bases left between them. The V and J genes are TRBV6-5 and TRBJ2-3; D possibly corresponds to TRBD1 (6 bases). The sequenced material came from naive CD4+ T cells from blood. This clonotype originated in a man aged 30 to 45 in good health. This CDR3 is CASSYTFGQRTDTQYF. The CDR3 coding sequence is TGTGCCAGCAGTTACACGTTTGGACAGCGCACAGATACGCAGTATTTT.